These T cell receptor beta chains were read from a single sample in a study of blood T cell repertoires in COVID-19. Sequenced by immunoSEQ multiplex PCR; TCRdb stores in-frame clones only, minus some. The sample has roughly 500,000 clones, 85% to 90% seen once. Sequencing was carried out using PBMCs or T cells enriched from blood (not recorded which). These receptor sequences come from a woman aged 35 to 49 who had recovered from COVID-19. Each CDR3 is given with its conserved first and last residue. D genes are given only for firm matches. Rows may omit the clone size; those that give it use once, few, many or a size class.

CDR3: CASSPGTGGGNTEAFF; DNA: TGTGCCAGCAGCCCGGGGACAGGGGGCGGAAACACTGAAGCTTTCTTT; V: TRBV13; D: TRBD1; length: 16; J: TRBJ1-1; size: NA
CDR3: CASSERSNQPQHF; DNA: TGTGCCAGCAGTGAGCGGTCCAATCAGCCCCAGCATTTT; V: TRBV6-1; D: NA; length: 13; J: TRBJ1-5; size: NA
CDR3: CASSQDRGSGNTIYF; DNA: TGCGCCAGCAGCCAAGATAGAGGCTCTGGAAACACCATATATTTT; V: TRBV4-3; D: NA; length: 15; J: TRBJ1-3; size: NA
CDR3: CASSLSSGYGYTF; DNA: TGTGCCAGCAGTTTATCTTCAGGGTATGGCTACACCTTC; V: TRBV27; D: NA; length: 13; J: TRBJ1-2; size: NA
CDR3: CASSIIDAGQQFF; DNA: TGTGCCAGTAGTATCATCGACGCGGGACAGCAGTTCTTC; V: TRBV19; D: NA; length: 13; J: TRBJ2-1; size: NA
CDR3: CASSFPGEPIDEQFF; DNA: TGTGCCAGCAGCTTTCCGGGAGAACCTATCGATGAGCAGTTCTTC; V: TRBV7-8; D: NA; length: 15; J: TRBJ2-1; size: NA
CDR3: CASSVHPGGNEQFF; DNA: TGTGCCAGCAGCGTGCATCCCGGGGGCAATGAGCAGTTCTTC; V: TRBV9; D: NA; length: 14; J: TRBJ2-1; size: NA
CDR3: CASRLAGTHTQYF; DNA: TGTGCCAGCAGACTAGCGGGGACCCATACGCAGTATTTT; V: TRBV6-5; D: TRBD2; length: 13; J: TRBJ2-3; size: NA
CDR3: CASSYTGQGKETQYF; DNA: TGTGCCAGCAGTTACACGGGACAGGGGAAAGAGACCCAGTACTTC; V: TRBV6-7; D: TRBD1; length: 15; J: TRBJ2-5; size: NA
CDR3: CASSLGTSGISYEQYF; DNA: TGCGCCAGCAGCTTGGGGACTAGCGGCATCTCCTACGAGCAGTACTTC; V: TRBV5-1; D: TRBD2; length: 16; J: TRBJ2-7; size: NA
CDR3: CSASAGGGNTEAFF; DNA: TGCAGTGCTAGTGCAGGGGGCGGGAACACTGAAGCTTTCTTT; V: TRBV20-1; D: TRBD1; length: 14; J: TRBJ1-1; size: NA
CDR3: CASSSPTSGRYQQYF; DNA: TGTGCCAGCAGCTCTCCGACTAGCGGGAGGTATCAGCAGTACTTC; V: TRBV4-2; D: TRBD2; length: 15; J: TRBJ2-7; size: NA
CDR3: CASRDEGVGAFF; DNA: TGTGCAAGTCGCGATGAGGGCGTGGGAGCTTTCTTT; V: TRBV12-2; D: NA; length: 12; J: TRBJ1-1; size: few
CDR3: CASSPGTVSSYNSPLHF; DNA: TGTGCCAGCAGCCCTGGGACTGTTAGCTCCTATAATTCACCCCTCCACTTT; V: TRBV5-5; D: NA; length: 17; J: TRBJ1-6; size: NA
CDR3: CASSWLGTAIYNEQFF; DNA: TGTGCCAGCAGCTGGCTTGGGACTGCCATATACAATGAGCAGTTCTTC; V: TRBV7-2; D: NA; length: 16; J: TRBJ2-1; size: NA
CDR3: CASSPDRVANTEAFF; DNA: TGTGCCAGCAGCCCCGACAGGGTCGCGAACACTGAAGCTTTCTTT; V: TRBV6-4; D: TRBD1; length: 15; J: TRBJ1-1; size: NA
CDR3: CASSLAPYEQYF; DNA: TGTGCCAGCAGCCTGGCCCCCTACGAGCAGTACTTC; V: TRBV7-8; D: NA; length: 12; J: TRBJ2-7; size: once
CDR3: CASSSASGSTYEQYF; DNA: TGCGCCAGCAGCTCTGCTAGCGGGAGCACCTACGAGCAGTACTTC; V: TRBV5-1; D: TRBD2; length: 15; J: TRBJ2-7; size: NA
CDR3: CASSQDQVISGNTIYF; DNA: TGCGCCAGCAGCCAAGATCAGGTTATCTCTGGAAACACCATATATTTT; V: TRBV4-3; D: NA; length: 16; J: TRBJ1-3; size: NA
CDR3: CASSEITWDSPNYGYTF; DNA: TGTGCCAGCAGCGAAATTACCTGGGACAGCCCTAACTATGGCTACACCTTC; V: TRBV14; D: TRBD1; length: 17; J: TRBJ1-2; size: NA
CDR3: CASSYPPPRGLTGELFF; DNA: TGTGCCAGCAGTTACCCCCCCCCGCGCGGCCTCACCGGGGAGCTGTTTTTT; V: TRBV6-2/TRBV6-3; D: NA; length: 17; J: TRBJ2-2; size: NA
CDR3: CASSLGQGASGNTIYF; DNA: TGTGCCAGCAGCTTAGGACAGGGGGCCTCTGGAAACACCATATATTTT; V: TRBV11-3; D: TRBD1; length: 16; J: TRBJ1-3; size: once
CDR3: CAISGRTGGLGNGYTF; DNA: TGTGCCATCAGTGGGCGGACAGGGGGTTTAGGTAATGGCTACACCTTC; V: TRBV10-3; D: TRBD1; length: 16; J: TRBJ1-2; size: NA
CDR3: CAWSYRGSTDTQYF; DNA: TGTGCCTGGAGTTATCGCGGTTCCACAGATACGCAGTATTTT; V: TRBV30; D: NA; length: 14; J: TRBJ2-3; size: NA
CDR3: CASRAQGYNSPLHF; DNA: TGTGCCAGCAGGGCCCAGGGTTATAATTCACCCCTCCACTTT; V: TRBV6-5; D: NA; length: 14; J: TRBJ1-6; size: NA
CDR3: CASSVTASTGGYEQYF; DNA: TGTGCCAGCAGCGTAACGGCGTCGACAGGCGGCTACGAGCAGTACTTC; V: TRBV9; D: NA; length: 16; J: TRBJ2-7; size: NA
CDR3: CASSPMRQDPITEAFF; DNA: TGTGCCAGCAGCCCGATGCGACAGGACCCGATCACTGAAGCTTTCTTT; V: TRBV11-2; D: NA; length: 16; J: TRBJ1-1; size: NA
CDR3: CASITRGTSGNTIYF; DNA: TGTGCCAGCATAACACGGGGGACCTCTGGAAACACCATATATTTT; V: TRBV6-5; D: NA; length: 15; J: TRBJ1-3; size: NA
CDR3: CASSLGQTEETQYF; DNA: TGTGCCAGCAGCTTGGGACAGACAGAAGAGACCCAGTACTTC; V: TRBV5-6; D: NA; length: 14; J: TRBJ2-5; size: NA
CDR3: CASSLNRKETQYF; DNA: TGTGCCAGCAGCTTAAACAGGAAAGAGACCCAGTACTTC; V: TRBV7-2; D: NA; length: 13; J: TRBJ2-5; size: NA
CDR3: CASSLGGRPTDTQYF; DNA: TGCGCCAGCAGCTTAGGCGGGAGGCCTACAGATACGCAGTATTTT; V: TRBV5-1; D: TRBD2; length: 15; J: TRBJ2-3; size: NA
CDR3: CASSSSGSSYNEQFF; DNA: TGCGCCAGCAGCAGCAGCGGGAGCTCCTACAATGAGCAGTTCTTC; V: TRBV5-1; D: TRBD2; length: 15; J: TRBJ2-1; size: NA
CDR3: CASSRGQGSYEQYF; DNA: TGTGCCAGTTCAAGGGGACAGGGCTCCTACGAGCAGTACTTC; V: TRBV19; D: TRBD1; length: 14; J: TRBJ2-7; size: NA
CDR3: CASSLGGTSGNTIYF; DNA: TGTGCCAGCAGCCTTGGGGGGACCTCTGGAAACACCATATATTTT; V: TRBV7-9; D: NA; length: 15; J: TRBJ1-3; size: NA
CDR3: CATGQGGSPLHF; DNA: TGTGCCACGGGACAGGGGGGATCACCCCTCCACTTT; V: TRBV27; D: TRBD1; length: 12; J: TRBJ1-6; size: NA
CDR3: CASSLYEDRYEKLFF; DNA: TGTGCCAGCAGTTTATATGAGGATCGGTATGAAAAACTGTTTTTT; V: TRBV27; D: NA; length: 15; J: TRBJ1-4; size: NA
CDR3: CASSPVQGSNYGYTF; DNA: TGTGCCAGCTCACCCGTGCAGGGGTCGAACTATGGCTACACCTTC; V: TRBV18; D: NA; length: 15; J: TRBJ1-2; size: NA
CDR3: CASSKGQTNEKLFF; DNA: TGTGCCAGCAGCAAGGGACAGACTAATGAAAAACTGTTTTTT; V: TRBV11-3; D: TRBD1; length: 14; J: TRBJ1-4; size: NA
CDR3: CASSAPGLAGNEQFF; DNA: TGTGCCAGCAGCGCCCCGGGACTAGCAGGCAATGAGCAGTTCTTC; V: TRBV7-9; D: TRBD2; length: 15; J: TRBJ2-1; size: NA
CDR3: CASSPGTGYEQFF; DNA: TGTGCCAGCTCACCGGGGACAGGGTATGAGCAGTTCTTC; V: TRBV18; D: TRBD1; length: 13; J: TRBJ2-1; size: NA
CDR3: CAISPVTSEAGELFF; DNA: TGTGCCATCAGCCCCGTAACTAGCGAGGCCGGGGAGCTGTTTTTT; V: TRBV10-3; D: TRBD2; length: 15; J: TRBJ2-2; size: NA
CDR3: CASSKTGHTGELFF; DNA: TGTGCCAGCAGTAAGACAGGGCACACCGGGGAGCTGTTTTTT; V: TRBV28; D: TRBD1; length: 14; J: TRBJ2-2; size: NA
CDR3: CASSLEVGAWDEQFF; DNA: TGCGCCAGCAGCTTAGAGGTCGGAGCGTGGGATGAGCAGTTCTTC; V: TRBV5-1; D: NA; length: 15; J: TRBJ2-1; size: NA
CDR3: CASSRAAGPSYEQYF; DNA: TGTGCCAGCAGCAGGGCAGCGGGACCGTCCTACGAGCAGTACTTC; V: TRBV7-6; D: TRBD2; length: 15; J: TRBJ2-7; size: NA
CDR3: CASSEASGSTDTQYF; DNA: TGCGCCAGCAGTGAGGCTAGCGGGAGTACAGATACGCAGTATTTT; V: TRBV10-1; D: TRBD2; length: 15; J: TRBJ2-3; size: NA